This T cell receptor beta chain was profiled in a study of T cell changes during pregnancy in multiple sclerosis. Method: immunoSEQ multiplex PCR; TCRdb's copy keeps in-frame clones and lacks some. Here the sample spans about 73,000 clones, roughly nine tenths being singletons. V lost 8 bases to trimming and J lost 4 bases; unmatched junction nucleotides: 20. The CDR3 contains 19 residues. CDR1 is MNHEY, CDR2 SMNVEV, per germline (reference sequence). The origin of this receptor is a female donor in good health, enrolled as a control in a pregnancy study. The sequences come from peripheral blood, collected in the second trimester of pregnancy. V usage is TRBV27 and J usage is TRBJ1-4, with 9 bases aligning to TRBD1. CDR3 bases: TGTGCCAGCCAAATGGAGTATCCCGGGACAGGGTCCCTTAATGAAAAACTGTTTTTT. This encodes CASQMEYPGTGSLNEKLFF.